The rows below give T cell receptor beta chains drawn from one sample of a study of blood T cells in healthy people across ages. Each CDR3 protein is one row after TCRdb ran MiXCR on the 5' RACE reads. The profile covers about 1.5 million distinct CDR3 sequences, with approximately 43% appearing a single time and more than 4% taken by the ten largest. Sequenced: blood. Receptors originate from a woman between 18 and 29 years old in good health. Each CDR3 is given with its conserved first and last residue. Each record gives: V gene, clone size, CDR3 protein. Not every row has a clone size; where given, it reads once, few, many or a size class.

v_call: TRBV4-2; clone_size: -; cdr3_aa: CASSRESSYNSPLHF
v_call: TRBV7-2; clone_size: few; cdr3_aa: CASSLTGAEDNEQFF
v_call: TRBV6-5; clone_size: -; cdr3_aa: CASKRGALSTGELFF
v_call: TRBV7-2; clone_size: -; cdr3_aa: CASSLASGDTDTQYF
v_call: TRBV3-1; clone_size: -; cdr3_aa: CASSQEPFSTDTQYF
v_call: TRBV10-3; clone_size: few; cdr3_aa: CAISDRESSYEQYF
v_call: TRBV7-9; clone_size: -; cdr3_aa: CASSASGGAVETQYF
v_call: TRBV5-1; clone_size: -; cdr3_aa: CASSGTVLGYTF
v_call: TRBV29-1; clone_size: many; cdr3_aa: CRVNPGHETYEQYF
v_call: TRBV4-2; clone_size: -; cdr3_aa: CASSSRNEAREQYF
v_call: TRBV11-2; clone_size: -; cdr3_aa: CASSLDPGGWYGYTF
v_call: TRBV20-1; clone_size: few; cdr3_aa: CSASIAGVSDTQYF
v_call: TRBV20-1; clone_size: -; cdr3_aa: CSAPVPGGDSDYNEQFF
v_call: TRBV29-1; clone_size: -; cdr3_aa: CSHLLASEQFF
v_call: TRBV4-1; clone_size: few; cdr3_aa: CASSLLRDLSQETQYF
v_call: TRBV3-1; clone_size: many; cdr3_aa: CASSQGGGGGDSPLHF
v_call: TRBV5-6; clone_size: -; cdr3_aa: CASSLAGGPREQFF
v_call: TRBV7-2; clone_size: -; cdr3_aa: CASSPPEELAKNIQYF
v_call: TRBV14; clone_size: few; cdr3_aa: CASSQPQGGNEQFF
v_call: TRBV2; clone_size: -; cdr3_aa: CASSDRTSLRTQYF
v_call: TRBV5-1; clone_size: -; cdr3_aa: CASSVAGGKEGEQYF
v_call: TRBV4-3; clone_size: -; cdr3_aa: CASSQAGTGAYGYTF
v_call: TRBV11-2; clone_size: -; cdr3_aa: CASSLGPLAASYEQYF
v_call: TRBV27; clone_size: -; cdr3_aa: CASSPPSRDAGSYNEQFF
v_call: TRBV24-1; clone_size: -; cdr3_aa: CATSPSGSPQETQYF
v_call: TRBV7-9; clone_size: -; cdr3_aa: CASSLTGIAFF
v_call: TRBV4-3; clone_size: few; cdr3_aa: CASSQDPYGGGGTDTQYF
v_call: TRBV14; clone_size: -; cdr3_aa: CASLRGGSPYGYTF
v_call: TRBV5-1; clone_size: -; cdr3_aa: CASSLRVGQETQYF
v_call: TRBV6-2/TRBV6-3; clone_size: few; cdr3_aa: CASSAGQGRFLKDYGYTF
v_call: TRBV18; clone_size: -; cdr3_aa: CASSPKILAGASEQYF
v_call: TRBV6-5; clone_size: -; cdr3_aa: CASSPQLSTESNEQFF
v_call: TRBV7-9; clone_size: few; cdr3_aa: CASSLSSSRAPINEQYF
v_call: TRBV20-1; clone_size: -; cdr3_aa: CSARRPGYSNQPQHF
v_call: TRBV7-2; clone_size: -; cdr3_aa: CASSLALTGDGSREQYF
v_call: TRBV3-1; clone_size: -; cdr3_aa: CASSYPGPFYGYTF
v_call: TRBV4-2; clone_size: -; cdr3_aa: CASSPGTGGGYNEQFF
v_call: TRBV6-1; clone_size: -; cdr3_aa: CASITDYYEQYF
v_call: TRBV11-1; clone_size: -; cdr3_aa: CVSSLGGWRDGYNEQFF
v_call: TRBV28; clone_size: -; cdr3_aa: CASRTRWTSGRGGTDTQYF
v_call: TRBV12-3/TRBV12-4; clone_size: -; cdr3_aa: CASSPPTSGGPYEQYF
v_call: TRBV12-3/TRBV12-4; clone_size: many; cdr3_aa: CASSLDRVLDQPQHF
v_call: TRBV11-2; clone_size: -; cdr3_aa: CASSFGSAGYYEQYF
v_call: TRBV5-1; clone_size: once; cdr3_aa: CASSSTGEEEQYF
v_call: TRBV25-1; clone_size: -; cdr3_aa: CASSEYSREWFGEQYF
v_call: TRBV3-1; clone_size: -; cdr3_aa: CASTRPGANTEAFF
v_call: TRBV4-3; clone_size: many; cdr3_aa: CASSQELAGVYEQYF
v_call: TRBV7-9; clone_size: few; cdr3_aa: CASSLLVGRDGYTF
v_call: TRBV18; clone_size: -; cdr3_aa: CASSPIGRKPNTEAFF
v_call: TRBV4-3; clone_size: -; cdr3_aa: CASQGDRGIADTQYF